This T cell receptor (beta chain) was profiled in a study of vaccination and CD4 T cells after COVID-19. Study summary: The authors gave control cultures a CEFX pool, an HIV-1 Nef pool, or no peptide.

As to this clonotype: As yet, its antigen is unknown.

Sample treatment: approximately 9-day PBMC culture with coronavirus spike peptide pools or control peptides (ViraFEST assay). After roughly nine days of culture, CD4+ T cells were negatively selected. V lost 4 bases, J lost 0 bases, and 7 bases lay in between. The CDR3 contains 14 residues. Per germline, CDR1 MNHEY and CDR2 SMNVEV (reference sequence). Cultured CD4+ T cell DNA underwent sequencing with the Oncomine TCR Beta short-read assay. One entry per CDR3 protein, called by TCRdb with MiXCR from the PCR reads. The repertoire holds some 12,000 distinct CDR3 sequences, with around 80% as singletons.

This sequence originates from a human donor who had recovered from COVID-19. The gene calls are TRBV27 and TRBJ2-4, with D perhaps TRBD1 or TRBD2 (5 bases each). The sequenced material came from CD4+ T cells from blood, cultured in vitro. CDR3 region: CASSWGTAKNIQYF. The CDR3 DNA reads TGTGCCAGCAGTTGGGGGACAGCCAAAAACATTCAGTACTTC.